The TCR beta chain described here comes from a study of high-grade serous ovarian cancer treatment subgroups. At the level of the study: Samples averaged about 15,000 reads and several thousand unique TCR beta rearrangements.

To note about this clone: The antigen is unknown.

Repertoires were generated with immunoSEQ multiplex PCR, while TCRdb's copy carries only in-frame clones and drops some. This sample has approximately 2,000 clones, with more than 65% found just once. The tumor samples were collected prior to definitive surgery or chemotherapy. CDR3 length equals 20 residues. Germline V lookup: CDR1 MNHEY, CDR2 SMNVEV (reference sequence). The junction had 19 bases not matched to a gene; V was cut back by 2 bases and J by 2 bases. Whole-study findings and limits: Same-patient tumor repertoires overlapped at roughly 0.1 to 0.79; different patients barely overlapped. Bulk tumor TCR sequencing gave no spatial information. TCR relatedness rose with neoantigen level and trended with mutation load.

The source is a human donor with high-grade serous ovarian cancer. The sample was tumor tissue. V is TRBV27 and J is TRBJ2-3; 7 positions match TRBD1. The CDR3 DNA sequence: TGTGCCAGCAGTTTACCCACTGGCATCGGGACAGACCCTTTCACAGATACGCAGTATTTT. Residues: CASSLPTGIGTDPFTDTQYF.